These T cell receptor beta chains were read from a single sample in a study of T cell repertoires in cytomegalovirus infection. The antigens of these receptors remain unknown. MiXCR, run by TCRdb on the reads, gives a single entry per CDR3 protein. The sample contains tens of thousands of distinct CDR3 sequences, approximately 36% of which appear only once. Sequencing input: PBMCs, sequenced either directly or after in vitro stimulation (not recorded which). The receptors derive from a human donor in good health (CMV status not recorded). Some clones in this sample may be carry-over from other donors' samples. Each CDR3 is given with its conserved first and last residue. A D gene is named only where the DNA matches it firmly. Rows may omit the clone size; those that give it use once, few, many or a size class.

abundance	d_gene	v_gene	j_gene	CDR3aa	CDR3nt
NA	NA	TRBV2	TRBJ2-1	CASESGLYDDEQFF	TGTGCCAGCGAATCCGGGTTATATGACGATGAGCAGTTCTTC
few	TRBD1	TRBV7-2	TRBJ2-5	CASSQDRAQETQYF	TGTGCCAGCAGCCAAGACAGGGCCCAAGAGACCCAGTACTTC
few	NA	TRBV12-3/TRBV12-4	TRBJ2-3	CASSDRTYTDTQYF	TGTGCCAGCAGCGATCGGACCTACACAGATACGCAGTATTTT
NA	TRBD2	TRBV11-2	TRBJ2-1	CASSKPGLAFEQFF	TGTGCCAGCAGCAAACCGGGACTAGCTTTTGAGCAGTTCTTC
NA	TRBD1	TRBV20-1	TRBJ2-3	CSASRQGARDTQYF	TGCAGTGCTAGTAGACAGGGGGCGCGGGATACGCAGTATTTT
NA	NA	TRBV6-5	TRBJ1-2	CASSKRWVDYGYTF	TGTGCCAGCAGCAAGAGGTGGGTCGACTATGGCTACACCTTC
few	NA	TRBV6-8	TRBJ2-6	CASSYGRPSGANVLTF	TGTGCCAGCAGTTACGGCAGGCCCTCTGGGGCCAACGTCCTGACTTTC
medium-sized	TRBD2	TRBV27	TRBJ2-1	CASSPGRLAASYNEQFF	TGTGCCAGCAGTCCTGGGAGACTAGCGGCCTCCTACAATGAGCAGTTCTTC
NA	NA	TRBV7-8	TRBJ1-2	CASSLVDGWSGYIF	TGTGCCAGCAGCTTAGTAGATGGTTGGAGCGGCTACATCTTC
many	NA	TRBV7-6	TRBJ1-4	CASSEGGEKLFF	TGTGCCAGCTCGGAGGGTGGTGAAAAACTGTTTTTT
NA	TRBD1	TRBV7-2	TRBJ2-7	CASSLSGTGVNEQYF	TGTGCCAGCAGTCTTTCCGGGACAGGGGTTAACGAGCAGTACTTC
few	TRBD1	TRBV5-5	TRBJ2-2	CASSLFRGTAATGELFF	TGTGCCAGCAGCTTGTTCAGGGGGACAGCGGCCACTGGGGAGCTGTTTTTT
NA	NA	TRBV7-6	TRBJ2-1	CASSLVSGASEQFF	TGTGCCAGCAGCTTAGTGTCGGGGGCTAGTGAGCAGTTCTTC
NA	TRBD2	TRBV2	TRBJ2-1	CASSPGVRLAGGNEQFF	TGTGCCAGCAGCCCGGGGGTTCGACTAGCGGGGGGCAATGAGCAGTTCTTC
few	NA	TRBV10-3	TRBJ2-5	CAISDNQETQYF	TGTGCCATCAGTGACAACCAAGAGACCCAGTACTTC
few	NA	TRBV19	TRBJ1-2	CASRAGPYGYTF	TGTGCCAGTAGAGCGGGGCCCTATGGCTACACCTTC
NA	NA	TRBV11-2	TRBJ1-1	CASSLQGVEAFF	TGTGCCAGCAGCTTACAGGGTGTTGAAGCTTTCTTT
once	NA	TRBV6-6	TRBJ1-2	CASRRGGGYTF	TGTGCCAGCAGGAGGGGTGGCGGCTACACCTTC
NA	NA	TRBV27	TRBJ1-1	CASSTRTLRTEAFF	TGTGCCAGCAGTACCCGGACCCTGAGAACTGAAGCTTTCTTT
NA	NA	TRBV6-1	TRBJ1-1	CAGQPTPYTEAFF	TGTGCCGGCCAACCGACCCCGTACACTGAAGCTTTCTTT
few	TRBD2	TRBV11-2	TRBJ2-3	CASSPGTSGADTQYF	TGTGCCAGCAGCCCCGGGACTAGCGGGGCAGATACGCAGTATTTT
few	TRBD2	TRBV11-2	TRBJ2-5	CASSLGTSEGTQYF	TGTGCCAGCAGCTTAGGGACTAGCGAGGGGACCCAGTACTTC
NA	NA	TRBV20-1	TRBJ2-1	CSATTSSYNEQFF	TGCAGTGCTACTACGAGCTCCTACAATGAGCAGTTCTTC
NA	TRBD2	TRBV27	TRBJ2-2	CASRLAGSNTGELFF	TGTGCCAGCAGACTAGCGGGGTCGAACACCGGGGAGCTGTTTTTT
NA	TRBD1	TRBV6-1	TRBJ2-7	CASRRKRTGIYEQYF	TGTGCCAGCAGGAGAAAGAGGACAGGGATATACGAGCAGTACTTC
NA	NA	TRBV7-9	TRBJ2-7	CASSPPDGVSSYEQYF	TGTGCCAGCAGCCCCCCGGACGGAGTCTCTTCCTACGAGCAGTACTTC
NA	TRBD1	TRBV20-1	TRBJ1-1	CSAVGTGFDEAFF	TGCAGTGCCGTGGGGACAGGGTTTGATGAAGCTTTCTTT
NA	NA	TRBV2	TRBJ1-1	CASSDMGMNTEAFF	TGTGCCAGCAGTGACATGGGCATGAACACTGAAGCTTTCTTT
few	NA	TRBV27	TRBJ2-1	CASSPEGPVNEQFF	TGTGCCAGCAGTCCAGAGGGACCAGTCAATGAGCAGTTCTTC
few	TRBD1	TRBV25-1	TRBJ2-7	CASSDPGTGRYEQYF	TGTGCCAGCAGTGATCCCGGGACAGGGCGTTACGAGCAGTACTTC
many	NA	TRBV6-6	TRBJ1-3	CASSYDGNTIYF	TGTGCCAGCAGTTACGACGGAAACACCATATATTTT
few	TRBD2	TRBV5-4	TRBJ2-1	CASSKSAGEYNEQFF	TGTGCCAGCAGCAAGTCAGCGGGGGAGTACAATGAGCAGTTCTTC
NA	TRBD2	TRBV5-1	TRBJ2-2	CASSLALAGRTGELFF	TGCGCCAGCAGCTTGGCTCTAGCGGGGAGGACCGGAGAGCTGTTTTTT
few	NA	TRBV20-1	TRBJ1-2	CSAINPLGYTF	TGCAGTGCTATTAACCCCCTTGGCTACACCTTC
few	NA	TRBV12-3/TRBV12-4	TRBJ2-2	CASSFTRGGTGELFF	TGTGCCAGCAGTTTCACTAGAGGTGGGACCGGGGAGCTGTTTTTT
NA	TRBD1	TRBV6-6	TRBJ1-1	CASSRGQGLSMNTEAFF	TGTGCCAGCAGTAGGGGACAGGGGCTTTCCATGAACACTGAAGCTTTCTTT
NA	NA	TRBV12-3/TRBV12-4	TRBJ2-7	CASSLGNNYEQYF	TGTGCCAGCAGTTTGGGGAATAACTACGAGCAGTACTTC
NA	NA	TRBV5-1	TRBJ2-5	CASSYGFDQETQYF	TGCGCCAGCAGCTACGGGTTCGATCAAGAGACCCAGTACTTC
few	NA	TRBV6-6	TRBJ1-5	CASRWTDNQPQHF	TGTGCCAGCAGATGGACAGATAATCAGCCCCAGCATTTT
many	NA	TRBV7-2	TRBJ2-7	CASSPQGGYEQYF	TGTGCCAGCAGCCCGCAGGGGGGATACGAGCAGTACTTC
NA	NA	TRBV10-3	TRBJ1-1	CAISDRQNTEAFF	TGTGCCATCAGTGACAGGCAGAACACTGAAGCTTTCTTT
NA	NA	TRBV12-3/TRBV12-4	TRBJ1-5	CASNKLGQPQHF	TGTGCCAGCAATAAACTCGGTCAGCCCCAGCATTTT
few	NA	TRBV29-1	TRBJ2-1	CSVEGRAYEQFF	TGCAGCGTTGAGGGCAGGGCGTATGAGCAGTTCTTC
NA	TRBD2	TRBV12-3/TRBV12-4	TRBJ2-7	CASSVSGSPPYEQYF	TGTGCCAGCAGTGTGAGCGGGAGCCCTCCCTACGAGCAGTACTTC